The sequence of this TCR beta chain was determined in a study of OX40 agonist ivuxolimab in advanced cancers. Whole-study context: Three partial responders included one hepatocellular carcinoma patient and two cutaneous melanoma patients. Findings of the study overall: Low normalized T-cell clonal expansion was also seen in some nonresponders. CD4+ and CD8+ blood T cells expanded clonally by week 6 at 0.1 to 3.0 mg/kg.

TCRdb keeps only in-frame clones here, not all; method: immunoSEQ multiplex PCR. This table has 73,000 or so clones, around 90% appearing once. Of note for this clone: Its target is unknown.

Exclusion applied to patients with autoimmune disease history or systemic immunosuppression. The CDR3 has 20 amino acids. This TCR derives from an adult with an advanced solid tumor such as melanoma, head and neck, liver or kidney cancer. The rearrangement links TRBV21-1 to TRBJ1-5; the table's D call, TRBD1, was not checked against the DNA. TRBV21-1 is reported as a pseudogene. Sequencing used CD4+ or CD8+ T cells sorted from blood, obtained in a trial of the OX40 agonist ivuxolimab. The CDR3 is CASSKTPDRAIFIGNQPQHF. CDR3 bases: TGTGCCAGCAGCAAAACCCCGGACAGGGCCATTTTTATCGGCAATCAGCCCCAGCATTTT.